These 8 T cell receptor beta chains were all obtained from the same sample, sequenced in a study of identical twins. From the 5' RACE reads, TCRdb called clonotypes with MiXCR, one entry per CDR3 protein. The sample includes around 340,000 distinct CDR3 sequences, roughly 9% of them seen just once. What was sequenced was naive T cells sorted from blood. All receptors come from a woman aged 45-65 years in good health.

The chain combines TRBV7-9 with TRBJ2-1; possible D gene TRBD2, 5 bases. The CDR3 runs to 17 residues. The ends were cut back, 1 base at V and 3 bases at J, with 16 bases in the middle. Germline values: CDR1 SEHNR, CDR2 FQNEAQ (reference sequence). The CDR3 DNA follows: TGTGCCAGCAGCTTAGAAGGAGGCTTGGCCAACTACAATGAGCAGTTCTTC. As protein: CASSLEGGLANYNEQFF.

This clonotype was observed many times. The chain links TRBV28 to TRBJ2-1; TRBD2 aligns across 11 bases. The germline V gene encodes CDR1 MDHEN and CDR2 SYDVKM. The ends lost 5 bases at V and 9 bases at J; junction bases unmatched: 9. The CDR3 runs 15 residues. The CDR3 bases are TGTGCCAGCAGTATACGTAGCGGGAGGGCCTTTGAGCAGTTCTTC. It codes for CASSIRSGRAFEQFF. The variable domain in full, with the rest retrieved from reference TRBV28 and TRBJ2-1, is DVKVTQSSRYLVKRTGEKVFLECVQDMDHENMFWYRQDPGLGLRLIYFSYDVKMKEKGDIPEGYSVSREKKERFSLILESASTNQTSMYLCASSIRSGRAFEQFFGPGTRLTVL.

This clonotype was seen a single time. CDR3 protein: CASSQSRGGGPDSVYEQYF. The CDR3 nucleotides are TGCGCCAGCAGTCAATCTAGAGGGGGAGGGCCGGATAGCGTCTACGAGCAGTACTTC. This rearrangement joins TRBV23-1 to TRBJ2-7, with D tentatively TRBD2 (7 bases). TRBV23-1 is designated an ORF whose function remains uncertain. The CDR3 loop spans 19 amino acids. Trimming stripped 0 bases from V and 3 bases from J, with 24 bases between.

This clonotype was observed a few times. For the CDR3, the DNA is TGTGCCAGCAGCCGGGTTACCGGGACCGGCTACGAGCAGTACTTC. Protein sequence: CASSRVTGTGYEQYF. This chain connects TRBV3-1 to TRBJ2-7; the D call may be TRBD1 or TRBD2 (5 bases each). From germline, CDR1 is LGHDT and CDR2 YNNKEL (reference sequence). The CDR3 is 15 residues long. Trimming left V 4 bases short and J 3 bases short, with 16 bases between.

This chain uses TRBV27 with TRBJ2-3, with D possibly matching TRBD2 (6 bases). The CDR3 loop spans 18 amino acids. CDR1 is MNHEY and CDR2 is SMNVEV in the germline V gene (reference sequence). Trimming removed 5 bases at V and 4 bases at J, with 25 bases between. In DNA, the CDR3 is TGTGCCAGCAGTCCAATCCTCGGGGAAGCGGGTTGGGCAGATACGCAGTATTTT. It yields the protein CASSPILGEAGWADTQYF.

The table lists this clonotype with a few counts. The chain is built from TRBV10-3 and TRBJ1-5; 8 nucleotides match TRBD1. V gave up 3 bases and J gave up 5 bases; unmatched junction bases: 6. The CDR3 spans 15 residues. The germline V gene has CDR1 ENHRY and CDR2 SYGVKD. The CDR3, as DNA: TGTGCCATCAGTGAAGGACAGGGAGGCCATCAGCCCCAGCATTTT. Protein product: CAISEGQGGHQPQHF.

V is TRBV12-3 or TRBV12-4 and J is TRBJ2-1; no definite D call. Trimming stripped 6 bases from V and 0 bases from J, with 12 bases between. The CDR3 is 15 amino acids. The CDR3 sequence is CASRGDSSSYNEQFF. The CDR3 region has the DNA TGTGCCAGCAGGGGCGACTCGAGCTCCTACAATGAGCAGTTCTTC.

This clonotype has more than one count but fewer than ten. The chain is built from TRBV18 and TRBJ2-1; 7 bases fit TRBD2. The junction had 6 bases not matched to a gene; V was cut back by 6 bases and J by 7 bases. Germline V gives CDR1 KGHSH, CDR2 LQKENI. The CDR3 has 13 residues. CDR3 protein: CASSSLAANEQFF. The CDR3 DNA reads as TGTGCCAGCTCGTCCCTAGCGGCTAATGAGCAGTTCTTC.